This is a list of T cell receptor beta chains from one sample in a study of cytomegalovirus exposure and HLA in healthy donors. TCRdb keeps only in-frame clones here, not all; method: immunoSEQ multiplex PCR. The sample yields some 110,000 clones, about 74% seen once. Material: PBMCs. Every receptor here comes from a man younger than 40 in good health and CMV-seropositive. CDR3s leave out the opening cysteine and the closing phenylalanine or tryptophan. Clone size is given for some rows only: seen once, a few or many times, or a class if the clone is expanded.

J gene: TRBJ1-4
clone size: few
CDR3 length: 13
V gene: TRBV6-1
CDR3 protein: ASSEFSATNEKLF

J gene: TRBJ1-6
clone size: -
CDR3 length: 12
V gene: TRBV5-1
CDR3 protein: ASSLGEIDSPLH

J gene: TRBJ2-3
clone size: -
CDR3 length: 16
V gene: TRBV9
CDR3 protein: ASSVGRRRREHTDTQY

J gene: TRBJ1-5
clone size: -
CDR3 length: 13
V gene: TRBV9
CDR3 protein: ASSVETQGNQPQH

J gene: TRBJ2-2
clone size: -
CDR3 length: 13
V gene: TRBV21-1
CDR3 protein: ASSKAPANTGELF

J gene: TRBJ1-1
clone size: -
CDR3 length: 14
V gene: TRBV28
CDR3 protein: ASSRGQWIMNTEAF

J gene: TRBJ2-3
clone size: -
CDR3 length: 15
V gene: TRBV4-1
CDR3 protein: ASSQEGLAGAPDTQY

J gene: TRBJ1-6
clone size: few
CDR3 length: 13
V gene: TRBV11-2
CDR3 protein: ASSLTAFRGSPLH

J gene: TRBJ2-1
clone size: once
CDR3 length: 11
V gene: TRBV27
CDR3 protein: ASSFSGMIEQF

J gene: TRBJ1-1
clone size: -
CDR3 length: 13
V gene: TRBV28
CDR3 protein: ASSFPQGARTEAF

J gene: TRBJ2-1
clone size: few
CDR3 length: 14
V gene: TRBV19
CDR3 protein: ASSIQGLHANNEQF

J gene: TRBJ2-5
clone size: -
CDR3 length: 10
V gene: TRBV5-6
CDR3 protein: ASSLQDREQY

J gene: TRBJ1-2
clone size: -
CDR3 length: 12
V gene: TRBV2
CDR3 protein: ASSEKRGAYGYT

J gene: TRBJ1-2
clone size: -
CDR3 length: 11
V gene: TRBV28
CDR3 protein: ASSRTVNYGYT

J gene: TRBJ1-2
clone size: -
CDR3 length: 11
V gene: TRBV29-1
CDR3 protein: SVGAGENYGYT

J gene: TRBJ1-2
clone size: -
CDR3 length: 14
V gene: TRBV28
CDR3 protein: ASSFAGQGKTGGYT

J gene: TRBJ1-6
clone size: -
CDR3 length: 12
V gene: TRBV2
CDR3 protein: ASSEAPGNSPLH

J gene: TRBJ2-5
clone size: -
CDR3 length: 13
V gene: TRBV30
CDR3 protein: AWSPSGGALETQY

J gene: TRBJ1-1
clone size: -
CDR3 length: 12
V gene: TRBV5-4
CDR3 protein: ASSPTGTGTEAF

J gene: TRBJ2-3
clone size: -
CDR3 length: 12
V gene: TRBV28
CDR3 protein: ASSPDPRGLTQY

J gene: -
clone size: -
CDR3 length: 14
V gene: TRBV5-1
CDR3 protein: ASSFGQGGRAYEQY

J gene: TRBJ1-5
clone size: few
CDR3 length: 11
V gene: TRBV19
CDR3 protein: ASSWRGGQPQH

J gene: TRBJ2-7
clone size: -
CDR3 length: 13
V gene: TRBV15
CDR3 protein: ATSRDTSGGYEQY

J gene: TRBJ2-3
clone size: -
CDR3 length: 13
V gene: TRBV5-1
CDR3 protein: ASSLVLAATDTQY

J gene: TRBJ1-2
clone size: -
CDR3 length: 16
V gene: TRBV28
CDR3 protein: ASSSRVRGGGLYYGYT

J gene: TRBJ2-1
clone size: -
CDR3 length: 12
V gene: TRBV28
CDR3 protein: ASSSQGPGDEQF

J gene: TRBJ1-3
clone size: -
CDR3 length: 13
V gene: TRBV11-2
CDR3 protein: ASSLVRGRGNTIY

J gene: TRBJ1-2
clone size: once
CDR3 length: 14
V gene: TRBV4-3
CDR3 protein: ASSQDPARGSYGYT